This is a list of T cell receptor beta chains from one sample in a study of blood T cells in healthy people across ages. Each CDR3 protein is one row after TCRdb ran MiXCR on the 5' RACE reads. The top ten clones hold over 5.5% of a sample with about 1.4 million distinct CDR3 sequences, roughly 59% of them seen once. Sample: blood. Receptors originate from a young man in good health. Both conserved end residues are trimmed from each CDR3. Fields, in order: CDR3 protein, clone size, V gene, J gene. The size entry is marked missing in some rows and otherwise reads once, few, many or a size class.

CDR3 protein: ASSQERGSPYNEQF
clone size: NA
V gene: TRBV4-1
J gene: TRBJ2-1

CDR3 protein: ASSPTSGGFNKQF
clone size: NA
V gene: TRBV7-2
J gene: TRBJ2-1

CDR3 protein: ASSHLGQGYGYT
clone size: few
V gene: TRBV5-8
J gene: TRBJ1-2

CDR3 protein: ASSLVGLRYEQY
clone size: once
V gene: TRBV5-1
J gene: TRBJ2-7

CDR3 protein: ASSLGAAGVRNEQF
clone size: NA
V gene: TRBV5-1
J gene: TRBJ2-1

CDR3 protein: ASSQEEAGGNEQY
clone size: NA
V gene: TRBV4-3
J gene: TRBJ2-5

CDR3 protein: SASALAGVDYEQY
clone size: NA
V gene: TRBV20-1
J gene: NA

CDR3 protein: ASSPKDGKNTEAF
clone size: NA
V gene: TRBV7-9
J gene: TRBJ1-1

CDR3 protein: SAELAGDEQF
clone size: NA
V gene: TRBV20-1
J gene: TRBJ2-1

CDR3 protein: SATGTDNYGYT
clone size: NA
V gene: TRBV20-1
J gene: TRBJ1-2

CDR3 protein: SASLGWYQETQY
clone size: few
V gene: TRBV20-1
J gene: TRBJ2-5

CDR3 protein: SARVIRGAGVTEQF
clone size: NA
V gene: TRBV20-1
J gene: TRBJ2-1

CDR3 protein: ASGLGDRGSSNQPQH
clone size: NA
V gene: TRBV12-5
J gene: TRBJ1-5

CDR3 protein: ASSQELVDQETQY
clone size: NA
V gene: TRBV4-1
J gene: TRBJ2-5

CDR3 protein: SVYLSYEQY
clone size: NA
V gene: TRBV29-1
J gene: TRBJ2-7

CDR3 protein: SVVILYEQY
clone size: few
V gene: TRBV29-1
J gene: TRBJ2-7

CDR3 protein: ASSQDSGLYNEQF
clone size: few
V gene: TRBV4-1
J gene: TRBJ2-1